This T cell receptor beta chain was captured in a study of identifying expanded T cells in peripheral blood. Whole-study results and caveats: Over approximately two and four weeks, about 15 and 19 clones changed, versus around 1.3 between replicates.

A remark on this clone: Its specificity is not known.

Sequenced by immunoSEQ multiplex PCR; TCRdb stores in-frame clones only, minus some. The table records 70,000 to 95,000 clones, 80% to 90% of them present only once. Germline values: CDR1 SGDLS, CDR2 YYNGEE. The V end was cut by 3 bases, the J end by 5 bases, with 9 bases between. This CDR3 has 12 residues. Sequencing input: blood. The receptor's source is a person aged 18 to 75 in good health. The chain has TRBV9 and TRBJ2-7, with D maybe TRBD2 (5 bases). The chain's CDR3 is CASSETGNEQYF. DNA of the CDR3: TGTGCCAGCAGCGAAACGGGGAACGAGCAGTACTTC.